This T cell receptor (beta chain) was identified in a study of beta chain features in type 1 diabetes. Overall study context: No age, gender or cell yield differences were seen between patients and healthy donors.

CDR3 length equals 17 residues. In germline, CDR1 is LGHNA, CDR2 YSLEER. With 1 base clipped from V and 3 bases from J, the junction kept 11 bases outside the gene matches. The isolated RNA, all of it, was reverse transcribed, so expressed TCRB transcripts were what got sequenced. TCRdb keeps only in-frame clones here, not all; method: immunoSEQ multiplex PCR. This table holds about 620,000 clones, about 16% found once. The sequenced material came from naive CD4+ T cells from blood. The TCR originated in a man aged 18 to 29 in good health. The genes are TRBV4-3 and TRBJ1-1; 7 nucleotides agree with TRBD1. For the CDR3, the DNA is TGCGCCAGCAGCCAAGCCAGGGGGGGGCCCAAGGACACTGAAGCTTTCTTT. Amino acid sequence: CASSQARGGPKDTEAFF.